The clone carrying this TCR beta chain came up a few times. What it binds is not known. The sample is drawn from a study of a mutant IDH1 vaccine in newly diagnosed glioma. Study as a whole: Treated patients, averaging 40.4 years, were around 62% male and approximately 38% female. Patients previously underwent radiotherapy, temozolomide, or both, and most underwent both.

The protocol was immunoSEQ multiplex PCR, while the TCRdb copy is restricted to in-frame clones and leaves out a portion. Of around 50,000 clones in the sample, more than 80% were seen once. Stated time point: baseline, week 1 (first vaccination visit). Treatment meaning: pre-vaccination baseline after standard-of-care therapy. Findings and caveats of the study: Vaccination induced immune responses in around 94% of patients. Apparently, pseudoprogression bore no relation to changes among the top peripheral T cell clonotypes.

Sequences were derived from PBMCs, sampled from a glioma patient treated with radiotherapy, temozolomide or both. This receptor was obtained from a man between 40 and 49 years old with glioma.

The CDR3 loop is CASSPGPIGTEAFF. The CDR3 region has the DNA TGTGCCAGCTCACCGGGTCCTATAGGGACTGAAGCTTTCTTT. The V call is TRBV18, the J call TRBJ1-1, with D uncertain. The CDR3 is made up of 14 amino acids. The ends were cut back, 3 bases at V and 5 bases at J, with 13 bases in the middle. Looked up from germline, CDR1 is KGHSH and CDR2 is LQKENI.